These 22 T cell receptor beta chains came from one sample sequenced in a study of blood T cell repertoires in COVID-19. TCRdb's copy holds only in-frame clones and misses some; the assay was immunoSEQ multiplex PCR. The sample lists around 280,000 clones; roughly nine tenths were seen once. Specimen: PBMCs or T cells enriched from blood (not recorded which). The receptors originated from a woman between 40 and 55 years old who had recovered from COVID-19.

This chain connects TRBV6-5 to TRBJ2-7; 10 bases are a match to TRBD2. J was trimmed by 5 bases and V by 0 bases; bases with no gene match: 1. In germline, CDR1 is MNHEY, CDR2 SVGAGI. This CDR3 has 14 amino acids. CDR3 coding DNA: TGTGCCAGCAGTTACTCAACTAGCGGGAACGAGCAGTACTTC. This codes for CASSYSTSGNEQYF.

A single count supports this clone. The chain links TRBV4-1 to TRBJ2-3; tentatively, D is TRBD2 (6 bases). V was cut by 3 bases and J by 0 bases, with 19 bases left in between. Germline V gives CDR1 MGHRA, CDR2 YSYEKL. The CDR3 loop spans 18 amino acids. The DNA of the CDR3 is TGCGCCAGCAGCCAGCTGGGAGGCGCGAACAGAAGCACAGATACGCAGTATTTT. The encoded protein is CASSQLGGANRSTDTQYF.

The CDR3 sequence is CASSPTRGWEAFF. The CDR3 DNA reads as TGTGCCAGCAGTCCAACCAGGGGGTGGGAAGCTTTCTTT. The gene calls are TRBV12-3 or TRBV12-4 and TRBJ1-1; 7 bases fit TRBD1. V lost 5 bases, J lost 8 bases, and 8 bases stayed unmatched. CDR3 length: 13 amino acids.

This clone was seen at least ten times. The J gene is TRBJ2-5, the V gene TRBV6-1; the D gene is possibly TRBD1 (6 bases). The CDR3 consists of 16 residues. Germline V gene sequence: CDR1 MNHNS, CDR2 SASEGT. Between the trimmed V and J ends, which lost 3 bases and 5 bases, there was a span of 19 bases. The DNA for the CDR3 is TGTGCCAGCAGTGAGTTTCCGACAGGTGGGAATGAGACCCAGTACTTC. It specifies CASSEFPTGGNETQYF.

The chain combines TRBV5-4 with TRBJ2-3; possibly TRBD1 for D (6 bases). V lost 3 bases to trimming and J lost 9 bases, with 23 bases between them. Germline CDR1 reads SGHNT; CDR2 reads YYREEE (reference sequence). The CDR3 has 16 amino acids. CDR3 nucleotides: TGTGCCAGCAGCTCAAACAGGGTTGGGCCGGGATACACGCAGTATTTT. Its translation: CASSSNRVGPGYTQYF. Filled out from reference TRBV5-4 and TRBJ2-3, the complete variable domain reads ETGVTQSPTHLIKTRGQQVTLRCSSQSGHNTVSWYQQALGQGPQFIFQYYREEENGRGNFPPRFSGLQFPNYSSELNVNALELDDSALYLCASSSNRVGPGYTQYFGPGTRLTVL.

V and J are TRBV2 and TRBJ1-1; D is undetermined. The V end was cut by 11 bases, the J end by 6 bases, with 7 bases between. Germline V CDR1 and CDR2: SNHLY, FYNNEI. There are 9 residues in the CDR3. DNA of the CDR3: TGTGCCGTGGACTCTGAAGCTTTCTTT. Translating it yields CAVDSEAFF.

This rearrangement joins TRBV20-1 to TRBJ1-2, with TRBD1 as a possible D gene (5 bases). V shed 3 bases and J shed 4 bases, with 9 bases lying between them. Germline V gene data show CDR1 as DFQATT and CDR2 as SNEGSKA (reference sequence). This CDR3 is 12 amino acids long. The CDR3 reads CSASQDTYGYTF. The CDR3 nucleotides are TGCAGTGCTAGTCAGGACACCTATGGCTACACCTTC.

The chain carries TRBV12-3 or TRBV12-4 and TRBJ1-2; 8 bases agree with TRBD1. The CDR3 spans 13 residues. V shed 6 bases and J 6 bases; nucleotides not matched to a gene: 6. CDR3 coding DNA: TGTGCCAGCAGACGGACAGGGTGGGATGGCTACACCTTC. Its translation: CASRRTGWDGYTF.

The J gene is TRBJ2-1, the V gene TRBV10-3, with 7 bases fitting TRBD1. CDR1 and CDR2 from the germline V gene are ENHRY and SYGVKD. V shed 3 bases, J shed 0 bases, and the junction held 8 bases outside the gene matches. The CDR3 spans 17 residues. The CDR3 sequence is CAISDPGTASSYNEQFF. CDR3 in DNA: TGTGCCATCAGTGACCCGGGGACAGCTAGCTCCTACAATGAGCAGTTCTTC.

The V call is TRBV10-3, the J call TRBJ1-3; unclear D gene. Trimming took off 3 bases at V and 0 bases at J, with 9 bases between the two ends. CDR1 ENHRY and CDR2 SYGVKD come from the germline V gene. The CDR3 runs to 15 residues. This CDR3 reads CAISEGGPSGNTIYF. The CDR3 DNA follows: TGTGCCATCAGTGAAGGTGGGCCCTCTGGAAACACCATATATTTT.

This clone has only one observation. This chain joins TRBV14 and TRBJ2-7; TRBD2 matches at 10 bases. V shed 3 bases and J 4 bases; nucleotides not matched to a gene: 12. CDR1 SGHDN and CDR2 FVKESK come from the germline V gene. The CDR3 is 17 residues long. CDR3 in DNA: TGTGCCAGCAGCCAGTTAGCGGGAGGCCGTTCGTCTTACGAGCAGTACTTC. Translating gives CASSQLAGGRSSYEQYF.

The rearrangement joins TRBV27 to TRBJ2-7; 9 positions match TRBD2. The CDR3 covers 16 residues. The V gene end was trimmed by 6 bases and the J gene end by 0 bases; junction bases not matched to a gene: 9. From germline, CDR1 is MNHEY and CDR2 SMNVEV (reference sequence). The chain's CDR3 is CASSPIAGETSYEQYF. The DNA of the CDR3 is TGTGCCAGCAGCCCTATAGCGGGAGAGACCTCCTACGAGCAGTACTTC.

The CDR3 loop reads CASSFRIGQGAYNEQFF. Here the CDR3 DNA reads TGTGCCAGCAGCTTCCGAATTGGACAGGGAGCGTACAATGAGCAGTTCTTC. The V gene is TRBV7-2, the J gene TRBJ2-1; 8 nucleotides agree with TRBD1. This CDR3 has 17 amino acids. V trimming: 3 bases; J trimming: 4 bases; junction bases outside the gene matches: 11. In germline, CDR1 is SGHTA, CDR2 FQGNSA. The full variable domain, completed using reference TRBV7-2 and TRBJ2-1, is GAGVSQSPSNKVTEKGKDVELRCDPISGHTALYWYRQSLGQGLEFLIYFQGNSAPDKSGLPSDRFSAERTGGSVSTLTIQRTQQEDSAVYLCASSFRIGQGAYNEQFFGPGTRLTVL.

J is TRBJ1-5 and V is TRBV19; 10 bases are a match to TRBD1. J lost 1 base, V lost 4 bases, and 4 bases had no gene match. This CDR3 region has 16 residues. CDR1 and CDR2 from the germline V gene are LNHDA and SQIVND (reference sequence). The CDR3: CASSTLDRGSNQPQHF. CDR3 DNA: TGTGCCAGTAGTACCTTGGACAGGGGGAGCAATCAGCCCCAGCATTTT.

The chain combines TRBV9 with TRBJ1-1; 7 nucleotides align to TRBD1. The germline gives CDR1 SGDLS, CDR2 YYNGEE. V shed 0 bases and J 3 bases; nucleotides not matched to a gene: 14. This CDR3 spans 18 amino acids. The CDR3 nucleotides are TGTGCCAGCAGCGTAGGACAGGGCCGCCTACCTGGGCACACTGAAGCTTTCTTT. It codes for CASSVGQGRLPGHTEAFF.

This sequence joins TRBV19 and TRBJ2-7; D is uncertain. The CDR3 is made up of 14 amino acids. V lost 0 bases and J 0 bases, leaving 6 bases between the germline ends. CDR1 and CDR2 from the germline V gene are LNHDA and SQIVND (reference sequence). This chain's CDR3 is CASSIDPYSYEQYF. The CDR3 DNA follows: TGTGCCAGTAGTATAGACCCCTACTCCTACGAGCAGTACTTC.

The chain joins TRBV6-5 to TRBJ1-2; 7 bases agree with TRBD1. Germline trimming cut 7 bases from V and 14 bases from J; bases unmatched to any gene: 16. Germline V gene lookup returns CDR1 MNHEY and CDR2 SVGAGI. This CDR3 spans 13 amino acids. Here the CDR3 reads CASTLDREGPRTF. The DNA of the CDR3 is TGTGCCAGCACCCTCGACAGGGAAGGCCCTCGGACCTTC.

CDR3 sequence (DNA): TGTGCCAGCAGTCCCCCAGGGGGTAGTACCAACGTCCTGACTTTC. It yields the protein CASSPPGGSTNVLTF. The gene calls are TRBV6-5 and TRBJ2-6, with 7 bases identical to TRBD1. Germline V lookup: CDR1 MNHEY, CDR2 SVGAGI. This CDR3 is built from 15 residues. The V gene end was trimmed by 5 bases and the J gene end by 8 bases; junction bases not matched to a gene: 9.

V usage is TRBV4-1 and J usage is TRBJ1-1; unclear D gene. CDR3 length equals 13 residues. CDR1 and CDR2 (germline): MGHRA, YSYEKL. V lost 1 base and J 4 bases, leaving 7 bases between the germline ends. CDR3 in amino acids: CASSQAGSTEAFF. CDR3 DNA: TGCGCCAGCAGCCAAGCGGGGAGCACTGAAGCTTTCTTT.

This clone was detected a few times. The genes are TRBV27 and TRBJ2-1, with D possibly TRBD1 on 6 matching bases. Germline CDR1 and CDR2: MNHEY and SMNVEV (reference sequence). Trimming shortened V by 2 bases and J by 0 bases, and 14 bases separated the two germline ends. The CDR3 spans 17 residues. The chain's CDR3 is CASSLAQGPSSYNEQFF. CDR3 in DNA: TGTGCCAGCAGTTTAGCACAGGGTCCCAGCTCCTACAATGAGCAGTTCTTC.

The rearrangement links TRBV2 to TRBJ2-3, with D perhaps matching TRBD2 (5 bases). This CDR3 spans 14 amino acids. Germline lookup yields CDR1 SNHLY and CDR2 FYNNEI. The V gene lost 7 bases and the J gene lost 2 bases, with 13 bases spanning the gap. The CDR3 sequence: CASKERVLTDTQYF. Written as DNA, the CDR3 is TGTGCCAGCAAGGAGAGGGTGCTCACAGATACGCAGTATTTT.

The chain combines TRBV9 with TRBJ2-1; 7 bases map to TRBD2. CDR1 is SGDLS and CDR2 is YYNGEE in the germline V gene. The V gene end was trimmed by 5 bases and the J gene end by 2 bases; junction bases not matched to a gene: 10. The CDR3 consists of 16 residues. Here the CDR3 reads CASSLPSGAAYNEQFF. CDR3 coding DNA: TGTGCCAGCAGTCTGCCCAGCGGGGCCGCCTACAATGAGCAGTTCTTC.